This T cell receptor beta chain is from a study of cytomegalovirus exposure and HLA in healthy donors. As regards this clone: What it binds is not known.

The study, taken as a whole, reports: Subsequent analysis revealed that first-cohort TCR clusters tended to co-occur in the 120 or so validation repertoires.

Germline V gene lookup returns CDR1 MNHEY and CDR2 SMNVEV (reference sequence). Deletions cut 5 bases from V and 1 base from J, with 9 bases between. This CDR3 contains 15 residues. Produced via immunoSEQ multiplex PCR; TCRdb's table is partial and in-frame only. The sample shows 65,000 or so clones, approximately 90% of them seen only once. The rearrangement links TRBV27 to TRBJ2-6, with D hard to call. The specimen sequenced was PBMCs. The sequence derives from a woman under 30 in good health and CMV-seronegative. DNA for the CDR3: TGTGCCAGCAGTCCCTATGAGTCTGGGGCCAACGTCCTGACTTTC. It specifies CASSPYESGANVLTF.